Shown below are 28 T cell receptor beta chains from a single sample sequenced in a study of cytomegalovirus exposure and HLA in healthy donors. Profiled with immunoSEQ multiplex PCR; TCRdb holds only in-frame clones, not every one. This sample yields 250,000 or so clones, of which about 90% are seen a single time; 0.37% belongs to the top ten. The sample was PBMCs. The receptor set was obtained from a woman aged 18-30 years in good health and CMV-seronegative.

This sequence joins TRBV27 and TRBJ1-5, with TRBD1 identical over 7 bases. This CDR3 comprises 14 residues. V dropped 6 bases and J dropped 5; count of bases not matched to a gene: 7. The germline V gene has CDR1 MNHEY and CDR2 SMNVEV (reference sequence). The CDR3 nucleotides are TGTGCCAGCAGCAAACAGGGGCAGGATCAGCCCCAGCATTTT. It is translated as CASSKQGQDQPQHF.

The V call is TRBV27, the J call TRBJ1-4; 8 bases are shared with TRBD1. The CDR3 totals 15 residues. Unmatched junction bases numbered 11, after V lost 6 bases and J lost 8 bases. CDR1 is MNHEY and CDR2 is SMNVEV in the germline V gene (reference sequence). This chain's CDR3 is CASSLAPGGLEKLFF. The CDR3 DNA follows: TGTGCCAGCAGCCTCGCTCCAGGGGGCCTCGAAAAACTGTTTTTT.

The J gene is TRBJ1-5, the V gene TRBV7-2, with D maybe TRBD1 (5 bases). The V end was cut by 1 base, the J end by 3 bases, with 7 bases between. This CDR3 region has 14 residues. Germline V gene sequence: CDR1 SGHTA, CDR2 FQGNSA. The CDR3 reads CASSLETVNQPQHF. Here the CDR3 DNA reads TGTGCCAGCAGCTTAGAGACAGTCAATCAGCCCCAGCATTTT.

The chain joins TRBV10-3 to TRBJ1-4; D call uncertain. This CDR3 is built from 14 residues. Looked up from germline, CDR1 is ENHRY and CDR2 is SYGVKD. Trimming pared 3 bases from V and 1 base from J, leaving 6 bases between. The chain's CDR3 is CAISDSGTNEKLFF. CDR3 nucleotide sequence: TGTGCCATCAGTGATTCGGGAACTAATGAAAAACTGTTTTTT.

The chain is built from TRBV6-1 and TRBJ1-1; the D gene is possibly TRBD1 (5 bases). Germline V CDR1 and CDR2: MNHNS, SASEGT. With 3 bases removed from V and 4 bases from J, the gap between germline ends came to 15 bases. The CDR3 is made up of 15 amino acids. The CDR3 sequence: CASSDSRGGGTEAFF. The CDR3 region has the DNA TGTGCCAGCAGTGATTCTCGGGGCGGGGGCACTGAAGCTTTCTTT.

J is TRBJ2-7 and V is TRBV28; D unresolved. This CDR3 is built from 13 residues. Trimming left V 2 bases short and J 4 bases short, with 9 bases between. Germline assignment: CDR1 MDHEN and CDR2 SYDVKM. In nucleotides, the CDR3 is TGTGCCAGCAGTTTAGGGTACAGATACGAGCAGTACTTC. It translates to CASSLGYRYEQYF.

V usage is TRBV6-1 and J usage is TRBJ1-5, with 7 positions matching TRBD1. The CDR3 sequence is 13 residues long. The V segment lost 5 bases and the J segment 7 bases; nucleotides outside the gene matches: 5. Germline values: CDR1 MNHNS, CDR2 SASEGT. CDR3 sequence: CASSKTGNQPQHF. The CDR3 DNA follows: TGTGCCAGCAGTAAGACAGGGAACCAGCCCCAGCATTTT.

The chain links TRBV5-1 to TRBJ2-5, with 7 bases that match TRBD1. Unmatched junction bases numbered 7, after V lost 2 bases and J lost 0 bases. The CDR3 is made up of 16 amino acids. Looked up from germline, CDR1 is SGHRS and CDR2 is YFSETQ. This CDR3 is CASSFDATGDQETQYF. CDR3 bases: TGCGCCAGCAGCTTCGACGCTACAGGGGACCAAGAGACCCAGTACTTC. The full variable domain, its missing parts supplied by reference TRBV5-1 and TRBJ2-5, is KAGVTQTPRYLIKTRGQQVTLSCSPISGHRSVSWYQQTPGQGLQFLFEYFSETQRNKGNFPGRFSGRQFSNSRSEMNVSTLELGDSALYLCASSFDATGDQETQYFGPGTRLLVL.

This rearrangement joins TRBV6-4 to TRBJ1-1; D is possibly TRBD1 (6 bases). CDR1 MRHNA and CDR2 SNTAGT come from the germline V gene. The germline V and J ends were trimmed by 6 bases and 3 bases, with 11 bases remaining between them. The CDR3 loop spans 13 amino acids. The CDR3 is CASSTGMDTEAFF. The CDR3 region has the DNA TGTGCCAGCAGCACAGGGATGGACACTGAAGCTTTCTTT.

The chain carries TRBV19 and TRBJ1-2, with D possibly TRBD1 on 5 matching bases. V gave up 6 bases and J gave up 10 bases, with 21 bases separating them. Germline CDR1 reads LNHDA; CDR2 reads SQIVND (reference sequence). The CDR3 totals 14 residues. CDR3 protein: CASSLDSHDFAYTF. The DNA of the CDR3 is TGTGCCAGTAGCCTCGACAGCCACGACTTCGCCTACACCTTC.

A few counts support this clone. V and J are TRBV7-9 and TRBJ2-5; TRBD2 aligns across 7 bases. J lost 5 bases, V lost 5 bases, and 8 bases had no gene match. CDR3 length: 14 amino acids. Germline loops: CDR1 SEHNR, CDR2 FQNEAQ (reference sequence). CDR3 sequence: CASSAGGRVETQYF. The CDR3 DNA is TGTGCCAGCAGCGCCGGGGGGAGGGTGGAGACCCAGTACTTC.

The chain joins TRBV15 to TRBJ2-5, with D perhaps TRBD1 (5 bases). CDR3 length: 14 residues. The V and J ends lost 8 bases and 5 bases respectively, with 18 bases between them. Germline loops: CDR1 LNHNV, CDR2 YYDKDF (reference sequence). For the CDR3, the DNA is TGTGCCACCGCCCCGACCGTACAGGATGAGACCCAGTACTTC. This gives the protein CATAPTVQDETQYF. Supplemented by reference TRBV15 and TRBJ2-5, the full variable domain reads DAMVIQNPRYQVTQFGKPVTLSCSQTLNHNVMYWYQQKSSQAPKLLFHYYDKDFNNEADTPDNFQSRRPNTSFCFLDIRSPGLGDTAMYLCATAPTVQDETQYFGPGTRLLVL.

CDR3 in DNA: TGTGCCAGCAGTGAAAGGAGAATCAATGAGCAGTTCTTC. Translation gives CASSERRINEQFF. The chain links TRBV2 to TRBJ2-1; D gene ambiguous. The CDR3 spans 13 residues. Per the germline V gene, CDR1 is SNHLY and CDR2 is FYNNEI. Trimming shortened V by 2 bases and J by 6 bases, and 8 bases separated the two germline ends.

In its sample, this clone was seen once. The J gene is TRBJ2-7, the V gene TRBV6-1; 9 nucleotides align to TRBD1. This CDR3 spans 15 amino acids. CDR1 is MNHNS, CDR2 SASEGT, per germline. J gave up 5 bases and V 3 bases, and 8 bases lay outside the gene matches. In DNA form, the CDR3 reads TGTGCCAGCAGTGACCACACAGGGGGCAACGACGAGCAGTACTTC. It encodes CASSDHTGGNDEQYF.

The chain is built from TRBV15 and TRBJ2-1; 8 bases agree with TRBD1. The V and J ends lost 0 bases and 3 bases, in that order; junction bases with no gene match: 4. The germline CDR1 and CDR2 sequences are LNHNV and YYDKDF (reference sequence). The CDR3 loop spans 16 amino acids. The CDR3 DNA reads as TGTGCCACCAGCAGAGATATAGGACAGGGCTACAATGAGCAGTTCTTC. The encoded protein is CATSRDIGQGYNEQFF.

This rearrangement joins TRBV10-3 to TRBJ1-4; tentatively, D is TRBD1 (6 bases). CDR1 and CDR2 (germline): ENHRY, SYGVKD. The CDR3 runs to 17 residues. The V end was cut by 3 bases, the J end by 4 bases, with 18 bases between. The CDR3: CAISDPVEGGDNEKLFF. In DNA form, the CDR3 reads TGTGCCATCAGTGACCCAGTCGAGGGGGGGGATAATGAAAAACTGTTTTTT.

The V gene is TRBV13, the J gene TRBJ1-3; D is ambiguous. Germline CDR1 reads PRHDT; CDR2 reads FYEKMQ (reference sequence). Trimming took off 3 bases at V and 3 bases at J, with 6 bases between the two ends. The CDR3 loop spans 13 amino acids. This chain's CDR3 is CASSFRLGNTIYF. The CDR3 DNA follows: TGTGCCAGCAGCTTCAGGCTTGGAAACACCATATATTTT. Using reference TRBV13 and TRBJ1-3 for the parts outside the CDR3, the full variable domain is AAGVIQSPRHLIKEKRETATLKCYPIPRHDTVYWYQQGPGQDPQFLISFYEKMQSDKGSIPDRFSAQQFSDYHSELNMSSLELGDSALYFCASSFRLGNTIYFGEGSWLTVV.

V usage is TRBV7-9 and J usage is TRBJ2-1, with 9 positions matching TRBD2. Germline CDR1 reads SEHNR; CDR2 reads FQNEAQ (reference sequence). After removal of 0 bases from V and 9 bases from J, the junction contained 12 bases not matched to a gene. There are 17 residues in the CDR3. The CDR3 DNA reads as TGTGCCAGCAGCTTAGCGGGACTAGCCGATAAGGGACGTGAGCAGTTCTTC. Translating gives CASSLAGLADKGREQFF. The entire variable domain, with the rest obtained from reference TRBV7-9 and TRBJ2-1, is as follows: DTGVSQNPRHKITKRGQNVTFRCDPISEHNRLYWYRQTLGQGPEFLTYFQNEAQLEKSRLLSDRFSAERPKGSFSTLEIQRTEQGDSAMYLCASSLAGLADKGREQFFGPGTRLTVL.

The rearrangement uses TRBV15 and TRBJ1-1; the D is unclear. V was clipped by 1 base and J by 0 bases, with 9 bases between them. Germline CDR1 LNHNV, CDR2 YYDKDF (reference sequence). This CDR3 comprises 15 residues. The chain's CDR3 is CATSRVGLMNTEAFF. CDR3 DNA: TGTGCCACCAGCAGAGTTGGACTGATGAACACTGAAGCTTTCTTT.

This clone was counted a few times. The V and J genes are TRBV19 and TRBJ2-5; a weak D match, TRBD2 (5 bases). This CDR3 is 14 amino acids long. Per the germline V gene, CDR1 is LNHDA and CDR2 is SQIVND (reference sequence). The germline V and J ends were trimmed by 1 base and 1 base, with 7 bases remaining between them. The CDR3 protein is CASSIGLLQETQYF. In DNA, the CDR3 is TGTGCCAGTAGTATAGGACTACTCCAAGAGACCCAGTACTTC.

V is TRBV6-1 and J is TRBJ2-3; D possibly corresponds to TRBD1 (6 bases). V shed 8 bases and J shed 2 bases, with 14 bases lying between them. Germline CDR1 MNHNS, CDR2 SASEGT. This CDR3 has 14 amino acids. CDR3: CASRFGQNTDTQYF. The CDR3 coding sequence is TGTGCCAGCCGTTTCGGACAGAACACAGATACGCAGTATTTT.

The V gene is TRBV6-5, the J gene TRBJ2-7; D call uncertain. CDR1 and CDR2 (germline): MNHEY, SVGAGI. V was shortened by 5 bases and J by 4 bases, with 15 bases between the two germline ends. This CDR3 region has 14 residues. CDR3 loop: CASSTTFPSYEQYV. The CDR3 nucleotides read TGTGCCAGCAGTACTACTTTCCCTTCTTACGAGCAGTACGTC.

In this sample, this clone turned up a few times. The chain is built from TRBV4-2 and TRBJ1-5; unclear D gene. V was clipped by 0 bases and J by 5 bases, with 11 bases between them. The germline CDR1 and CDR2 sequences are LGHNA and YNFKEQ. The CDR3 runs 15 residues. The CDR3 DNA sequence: TGTGCCAGCAGCCAAGATAGTGGTAACGATCAGCCCCAGCATTTT. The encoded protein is CASSQDSGNDQPQHF.

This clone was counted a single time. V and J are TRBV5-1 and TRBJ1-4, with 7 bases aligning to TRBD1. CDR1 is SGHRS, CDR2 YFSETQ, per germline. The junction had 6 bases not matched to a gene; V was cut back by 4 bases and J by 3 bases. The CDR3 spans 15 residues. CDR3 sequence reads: CASSQQTGSNEKLFF. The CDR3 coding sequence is TGCGCCAGCAGCCAACAGACAGGGTCTAATGAAAAACTGTTTTTT.

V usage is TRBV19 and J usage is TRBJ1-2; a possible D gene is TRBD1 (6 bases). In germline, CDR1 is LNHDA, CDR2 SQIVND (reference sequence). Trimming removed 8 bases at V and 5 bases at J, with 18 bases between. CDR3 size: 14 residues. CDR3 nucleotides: TGTGCCAGTTTGCCCCCAGGGGCTTCTTATGGCTACACCTTC. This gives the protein CASLPPGASYGYTF.

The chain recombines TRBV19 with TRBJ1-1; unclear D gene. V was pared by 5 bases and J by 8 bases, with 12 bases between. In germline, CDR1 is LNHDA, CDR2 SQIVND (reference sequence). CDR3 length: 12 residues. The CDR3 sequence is CASSLGLNEAFF. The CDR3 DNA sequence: TGTGCCAGTAGTCTAGGACTTAACGAAGCTTTCTTT. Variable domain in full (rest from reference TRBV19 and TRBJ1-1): DGGITQSPKYLFRKEGQNVTLSCEQNLNHDAMYWYRQDPGQGLRLIYYSQIVNDFQKGDIAEGYSVSREKKESFPLTVTSAQKNPTAFYLCASSLGLNEAFFGQGTRLTVV.

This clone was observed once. The CDR3 sequence: CASSSLLANEQFF. DNA of the CDR3: TGTGCCAGCAGTTCCCTACTAGCAAATGAGCAGTTCTTC. The chain has TRBV27 and TRBJ2-1; D may be TRBD2 (6 bases). V was shortened by 4 bases and J by 7 bases, with 11 bases between the two germline ends. The CDR3 length is 13 residues. Germline V CDR1 and CDR2: MNHEY, SMNVEV (reference sequence).

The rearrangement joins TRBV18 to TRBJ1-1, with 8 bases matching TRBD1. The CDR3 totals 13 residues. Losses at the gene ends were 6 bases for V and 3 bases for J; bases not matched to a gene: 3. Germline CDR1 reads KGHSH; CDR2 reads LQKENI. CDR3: CASSTGEYTEAFF. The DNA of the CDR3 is TGTGCCAGCTCGACAGGGGAATACACTGAAGCTTTCTTT.